A selection of T cell receptor beta chains follows, all from one sample in a study of OX40 agonist ivuxolimab in advanced cancers. This table comes from immunoSEQ multiplex PCR, and its TCRdb copy is limited to in-frame clones, with some not included. The sample holds 75,000 to 90,000 clones, 92% seen once. Here the sequenced sample was CD4+ or CD8+ T cells sorted from blood, taken in a trial of the OX40 agonist ivuxolimab. The receptors derive from an adult with an advanced solid tumor such as melanoma, head and neck, liver or kidney cancer. Each CDR3 is given with its conserved first and last residue. D genes are given only for firm matches. Only part of the rows carry a size: once, few, many, or a class if the clone is expanded.

d_call	v_call	j_call	clone_size	cdr3_nt	cdr3_aa
TRBD1	TRBV18	TRBJ1-5	-	TGTGCCAGCTCACCGCAGGGGGCTAACAATCAGCCCCAGCATTTT	CASSPQGANNQPQHF
-	TRBV6-5	TRBJ1-1	-	TGTGCCAGCAGTTTCAGCCTCTTCGGGGTTGGCACTGAAGCTTTCTTT	CASSFSLFGVGTEAFF
TRBD1	TRBV5-1	TRBJ1-3	-	TGCGCCAGCAGCCCAGGGGGAACGGGAAACACCATATATTTT	CASSPGGTGNTIYF
-	TRBV29-1	TRBJ1-1	-	TGCAGCGTTGAAGTAGCACAGCCCAGGCCCATGAACACTGAAGCTTTCTTT	CSVEVAQPRPMNTEAFF
TRBD2	TRBV29-1	TRBJ2-1	-	TGCAGCGTTGAACGGCGGGCTAGCGGGGGCTACAATGAGCAGTTCTTC	CSVERRASGGYNEQFF
-	TRBV4-1	TRBJ1-2	-	TGCGCCAGCAGCCAAGATAGTGGGAGAGCCATCTTCTCGGGCTATGGCTACACCTTC	CASSQDSGRAIFSGYGYTF
-	TRBV7-2	TRBJ1-4	once	TGTGCCAGCAGCCCCACAGTCCAGAATGAAAAACTGTTTTTT	CASSPTVQNEKLFF
TRBD1	TRBV19	TRBJ1-2	few	TGTGCCAGTAGTAAGGGACAGGAGCGTGTAGATGGCTACACCTTC	CASSKGQERVDGYTF
-	TRBV5-1	TRBJ1-1	-	TGCGCCAGCAATGAGCCTGGGAGCTGGAACACTGAAGCTTTCTTT	CASNEPGSWNTEAFF
TRBD2	TRBV4-2	TRBJ2-7	-	TGTGCCAGCAGCCAGCAAGGCGGGGGGTTTTCCTACGAGCAGTACTTC	CASSQQGGGFSYEQYF
-	TRBV19	TRBJ2-7	-	TGTGCCAGTAGTACCCCGGACAAAAGCTACGAGCAGTACTTC	CASSTPDKSYEQYF
-	TRBV29-1	TRBJ1-2	once	TGCAGCGTCAGACAGCGCCTTAACTATGGCTACACCTTC	CSVRQRLNYGYTF
TRBD1	TRBV7-6	TRBJ1-2	-	TGTGCCAGCAGCCCAAGGGGCATCGGGACAGGGGATGGCTACACCTTC	CASSPRGIGTGDGYTF
-	TRBV9	TRBJ2-1	-	TGTGCCAGCAGCGTAGGGCGGGGAACCTACAATGAGCAGTTCTTC	CASSVGRGTYNEQFF
TRBD1	TRBV7-2	TRBJ1-2	-	TGTGCCAGCAGCTTGGGTGGAGGACAGGGGGCCCTCCTTTATGGCTACACCTTC	CASSLGGGQGALLYGYTF
-	TRBV19	TRBJ1-5	few	TGTGCCAGTAGTAGATCGGGGGCCGCTTATAGCAATCAGCCCCAGCATTTT	CASSRSGAAYSNQPQHF
-	TRBV5-5	TRBJ2-2	-	TGTGCCAGCAGCCGGGTTGCCTGGGGCGGGGAGCTGTTTTTT	CASSRVAWGGELFF
TRBD1	TRBV14	TRBJ1-1	-	TGTGCCAGCAGCCAAGTAGGGGTAGGGGGCCTGGTTGAAGCTTTCTTT	CASSQVGVGGLVEAFF
-	TRBV11-2	TRBJ2-5	-	TGTGCCAGCAGCTTAGTCCAAGAGACCCAGTACTTC	CASSLVQETQYF
TRBD2	TRBV27	TRBJ2-3	-	TGTGCCAGCAGTTTAAAACTAGCGTCAACGGATACGCAGTATTTT	CASSLKLASTDTQYF
-	TRBV2	TRBJ2-3	once	TGTGCCAGCGCGTACACAGATACGCAGTATTTT	CASAYTDTQYF
TRBD2	TRBV5-1	TRBJ2-7	-	TGCGCCAGCAGCCAGGGCGGGGGAGATGTCTACGAGCAGTACTTC	CASSQGGGDVYEQYF
TRBD1	TRBV6-6	TRBJ1-1	-	TGTGCCAGCCTCGAACGACAGGGGGGCACTGAAGCTTTCTTT	CASLERQGGTEAFF
TRBD1	TRBV2	TRBJ2-7	-	TGTGCCAGCAGTGAGATACAGGGGGGCCGCGAGCAGTACTTC	CASSEIQGGREQYF
-	TRBV6-5	TRBJ2-5	-	TGTGCCAGCAGTGATAGCGGCCTGCAAGAGACCCAGTACTTC	CASSDSGLQETQYF
TRBD2	TRBV19	TRBJ2-1	-	TGTGCCAGTAGTTCGGTCCCTCCGGGGGGGCAGTTCTTC	CASSSVPPGGQFF
TRBD2	TRBV5-6	TRBJ2-5	-	TGTGCCAGCAGCTTGGGACTAGCGGGAGTTGAGACCCAGTACTTC	CASSLGLAGVETQYF
-	TRBV5-1	TRBJ2-5	-	TGCGCCAGCAGCCCCCGGACAGAAGAGACCCAGTACTTC	CASSPRTEETQYF
TRBD2	TRBV5-1	TRBJ2-3	-	TGCGCCAGCAGCCCTCTCCAAGGGGCGGGAGGTCTTGGAGATACGCAGTATTTT	CASSPLQGAGGLGDTQYF
-	TRBV2	TRBJ2-5	-	TGTGCCAGCAGTGAATTGATGGCAGGGGAAGAGACCCAGTACTTC	CASSELMAGEETQYF
-	TRBV2	TRBJ1-5	-	TGTGCCAGCAATCCCGGGACGGGGGGCCAAGGCAATCAGCCCCAGCATTTT	CASNPGTGGQGNQPQHF
TRBD1	TRBV5-1	TRBJ2-3	-	TGCGCCAGCAGCCAGGGGGCCAGCACAGATACGCAGTATTTT	CASSQGASTDTQYF
-	TRBV11-2	TRBJ2-3	-	TGTGCCAGCAGCCCGTCCGATACGCAGTATTTT	CASSPSDTQYF
-	TRBV20-1	TRBJ1-2	few	TGCAGTGCTAGAGACCAGGGAGGCTACACCTTC	CSARDQGGYTF
-	TRBV7-2	TRBJ2-5	-	TGTGCCAGCAGCCTAGAACTACGGGCCCAGTACTTC	CASSLELRAQYF
TRBD1	TRBV6-5	TRBJ1-1	-	TGTGCCAGCAGCCGGACAGGACTGGTCAACACTGAAGCTTTCTTT	CASSRTGLVNTEAFF
-	TRBV30	TRBJ1-5	once	TGTGCCTGGAGTGGTCTCCGGGGGCAGCCCCAGCATTTT	CAWSGLRGQPQHF
-	TRBV20-1	TRBJ2-7	-	TGCAGTGCTAGAGCCCGGCGCGAGCAGTACTTC	CSARARREQYF
TRBD1	TRBV2	TRBJ2-3	-	TGTGCCAGCAGCCCGGGACAGGGGAGCACAGATACGCAGTATTTT	CASSPGQGSTDTQYF
-	TRBV12-5	TRBJ1-1	-	TGTGCTAGTGGCCCCGGACGGACGAACACTGAAGCTTTCTTT	CASGPGRTNTEAFF
TRBD1	TRBV4-1	TRBJ2-3	-	TGCGCCAGCAGCCAACGGACAGGGCAAAGCACAGATACGCAGTATTTT	CASSQRTGQSTDTQYF
-	TRBV7-2	TRBJ1-5	-	TGTGCCAGCAGCTTGAACTTTAGAGGGAGGAGCAATCAGCCCCAGCATTTT	CASSLNFRGRSNQPQHF
TRBD1	TRBV18	TRBJ1-5	-	TGTGCCAGCTCACGGACAGGGGTGCAGCCCCAGCATTTT	CASSRTGVQPQHF
TRBD2	TRBV18	TRBJ2-1	-	TGTGCCAGCTCACCACCCAGCGGGGGGCGAAATGAGCAGTTCTTC	CASSPPSGGRNEQFF